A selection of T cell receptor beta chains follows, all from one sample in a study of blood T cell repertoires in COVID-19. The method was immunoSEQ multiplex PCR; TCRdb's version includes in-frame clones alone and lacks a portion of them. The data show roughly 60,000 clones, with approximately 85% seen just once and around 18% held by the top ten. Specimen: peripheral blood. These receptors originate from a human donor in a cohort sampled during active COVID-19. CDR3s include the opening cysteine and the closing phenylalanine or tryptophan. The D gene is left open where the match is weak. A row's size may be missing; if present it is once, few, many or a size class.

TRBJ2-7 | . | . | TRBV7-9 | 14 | CASSSQGGSYEQYF | TGTGCCAGCAGCTCTCAGGGGGGCTCCTACGAGCAGTACTTC
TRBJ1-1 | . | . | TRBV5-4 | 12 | CASSLGQWEAFF | TGTGCCAGCAGCTTGGGACAATGGGAAGCTTTCTTT
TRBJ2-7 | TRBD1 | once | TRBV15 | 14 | CATRAGTGLDEQYF | TGTGCCACCAGGGCCGGGACAGGGCTAGACGAGCAGTACTTC
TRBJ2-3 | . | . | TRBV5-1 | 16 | CASSLADLASTDTQYF | TGCGCCAGCAGCTTGGCGGACCTAGCTAGCACAGATACGCAGTATTTT
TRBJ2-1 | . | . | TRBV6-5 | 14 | CASSYRGSYNEQFF | TGTGCCAGCAGTTACAGGGGATCCTACAATGAGCAGTTCTTC
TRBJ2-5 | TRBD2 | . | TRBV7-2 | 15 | CASSAAGLAGETQYF | TGTGCCAGCAGCGCCGCGGGACTAGCAGGGGAGACCCAGTACTTC
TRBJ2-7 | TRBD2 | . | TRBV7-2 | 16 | CASSLAPGLVTGEQYF | TGTGCCAGCAGCTTAGCCCCGGGACTAGTAACTGGCGAGCAGTACTTC
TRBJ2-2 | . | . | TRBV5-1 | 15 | CASSSQGDGTGELFF | TGCGCCAGCAGCTCTCAGGGTGACGGCACCGGGGAGCTGTTTTTT
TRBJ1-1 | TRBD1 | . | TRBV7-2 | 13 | CASRQGWDTEAFF | TGTGCCAGTCGACAGGGATGGGACACTGAAGCTTTCTTT
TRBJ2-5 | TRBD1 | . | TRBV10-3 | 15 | CAIRPGQGLRETQYF | TGTGCCATCAGGCCGGGACAGGGTTTACGAGAGACCCAGTACTTC
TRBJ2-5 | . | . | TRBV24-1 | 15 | CATSDAGGREETQYF | TGTGCCACCAGTGATGCCGGGGGACGGGAAGAGACCCAGTACTTC
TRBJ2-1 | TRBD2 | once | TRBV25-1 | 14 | CASSDPSSGGIVFF | TGTGCCAGCAGTGACCCCTCTAGCGGGGGCATCGTGTTCTTC
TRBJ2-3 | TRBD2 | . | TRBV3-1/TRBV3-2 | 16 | CASSLGTSGSTDTQYF | TGTGCCAGCAGCCTAGGGACTAGCGGGAGCACAGATACGCAGTATTTT
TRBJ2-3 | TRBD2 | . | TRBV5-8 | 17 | CASSLGIAGGGTDTQYF | TGTGCCAGCAGCTTGGGGATCGCGGGGGGCGGCACAGATACGCAGTATTTT
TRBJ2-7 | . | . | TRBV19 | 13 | CASSKIKGAEQYF | TGTGCCAGTAGTAAAATCAAAGGGGCCGAGCAGTACTTC
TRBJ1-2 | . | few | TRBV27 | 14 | CASSLSPRYHGYTF | TGTGCCAGCAGTTTATCCCCCAGATACCATGGCTACACCTTC
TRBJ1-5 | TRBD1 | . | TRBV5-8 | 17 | CASSFRARGDGNQPQHF | TGTGCCAGCAGCTTTAGGGCCAGGGGGGACGGCAATCAGCCCCAGCATTTT
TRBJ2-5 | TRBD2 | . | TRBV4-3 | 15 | CASSRSGGKQETQYF | TGCGCCAGCAGCCGTAGCGGGGGGAAACAAGAGACCCAGTACTTC
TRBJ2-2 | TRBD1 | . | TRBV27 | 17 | CASRRDRGEQNTGELFF | TGTGCCAGCAGACGGGACAGGGGGGAACAGAACACCGGGGAGCTGTTTTTT
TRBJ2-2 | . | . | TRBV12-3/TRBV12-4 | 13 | CASSFRVSGELFF | TGTGCCAGCAGTTTCAGGGTCTCCGGGGAGCTGTTTTTT
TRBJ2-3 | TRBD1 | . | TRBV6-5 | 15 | CASSYFGQVTDTQYF | TGTGCCAGCAGTTATTTCGGACAGGTCACAGATACGCAGTATTTT
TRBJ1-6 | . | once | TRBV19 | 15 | CASSMQGADNSPLHF | TGTGCCAGTAGTATGCAAGGGGCGGATAATTCACCCCTCCACTTT
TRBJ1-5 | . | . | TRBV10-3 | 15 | CAISESRGINQPQHF | TGTGCCATCAGTGAGTCAAGGGGGATAAATCAGCCCCAGCATTTT
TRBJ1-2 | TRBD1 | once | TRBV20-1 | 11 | CRAGGGYGYTF | TGCAGAGCAGGGGGCGGCTATGGCTACACCTTC
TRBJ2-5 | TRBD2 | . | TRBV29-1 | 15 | CSAMTSGGPGETQYF | TGCAGCGCGATGACTAGCGGGGGGCCGGGGGAGACCCAGTACTTC
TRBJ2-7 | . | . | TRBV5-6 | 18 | CASSWGPGVAGYTYEQYF | TGTGCCAGCAGCTGGGGCCCAGGCGTGGCAGGGTACACCTACGAGCAGTACTTC
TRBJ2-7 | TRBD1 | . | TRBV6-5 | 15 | CASSYGATGVYEQYF | TGTGCCAGCAGTTACGGGGCGACAGGGGTCTACGAGCAGTACTTC
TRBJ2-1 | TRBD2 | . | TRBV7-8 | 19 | CASSLKEVVRGGSYNEQFF | TGTGCCAGCAGCTTAAAGGAGGTAGTTCGGGGGGGCTCCTACAATGAGCAGTTCTTC
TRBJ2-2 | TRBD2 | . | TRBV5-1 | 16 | CASSTPGLAPAGELFF | TGCGCCAGCAGCACTCCGGGACTAGCTCCCGCCGGGGAGCTGTTTTTT
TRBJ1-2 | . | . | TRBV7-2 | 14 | CASSPRDASYGYTF | TGTGCCAGCAGCCCCAGGGATGCGAGCTATGGCTACACCTTC
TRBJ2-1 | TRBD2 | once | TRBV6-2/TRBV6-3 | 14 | CASSSTSGGAGQFF | TGTGCCAGCAGTTCGACTAGCGGGGGGGCTGGGCAGTTCTTC
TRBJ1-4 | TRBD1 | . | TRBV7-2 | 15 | CASSTYRGPNEKLFF | TGTGCCAGCAGCACCTACAGGGGTCCTAATGAAAAACTGTTTTTT
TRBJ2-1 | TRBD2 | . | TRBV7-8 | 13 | CASSFQRGGTWFF | TGTGCCAGCAGCTTCCAGCGGGGGGGCACTTGGTTCTTC
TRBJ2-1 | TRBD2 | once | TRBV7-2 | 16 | CASSLESGLAYNEQFF | TGTGCCAGCAGCTTAGAATCGGGACTAGCCTACAATGAGCAGTTCTTC
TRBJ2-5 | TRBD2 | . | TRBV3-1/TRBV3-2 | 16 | CASSQSSAGGRETQYF | TGTGCCAGCAGCCAGAGTAGCGCGGGGGGGCGAGAGACCCAGTACTTC
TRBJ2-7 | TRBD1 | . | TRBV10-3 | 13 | CAISRTGSYEQYF | TGTGCCATCAGTAGGACAGGCTCCTACGAGCAGTACTTC
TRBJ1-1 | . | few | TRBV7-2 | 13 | CASSLGQGTEAFF | TGTGCCAGCAGCTTAGGCCAGGGAACTGAAGCTTTCTTT
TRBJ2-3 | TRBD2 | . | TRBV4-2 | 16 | CASSPAPGLGTDTQYF | TGTGCCAGCAGCCCCGCCCCGGGACTAGGCACAGATACGCAGTATTTT
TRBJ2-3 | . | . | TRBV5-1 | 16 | CASSLEEAGAGDTQYF | TGCGCCAGCAGCTTGGAGGAAGCGGGCGCGGGGGATACGCAGTATTTT
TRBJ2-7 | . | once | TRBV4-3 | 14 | CASSQDRTENEQYF | TGCGCCAGCAGCCAAGATCGTACAGAGAATGAGCAGTACTTC
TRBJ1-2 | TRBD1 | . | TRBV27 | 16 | CASSTRTGGSPYGYTF | TGTGCCAGCAGTACACGGACAGGGGGTTCCCCCTATGGCTACACCTTC
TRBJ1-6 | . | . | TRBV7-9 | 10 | CASIPPHLHF | TGTGCCAGCATCCCCCCCCACCTCCACTTT
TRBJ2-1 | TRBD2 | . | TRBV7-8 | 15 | CASSGHGTTLDEQFF | TGTGCCAGCAGTGGGCACGGGACTACCCTCGATGAGCAGTTCTTC
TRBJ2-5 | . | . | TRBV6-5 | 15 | CASSYRRTVQETQYF | TGTGCCAGCAGTTACCGGAGGACAGTCCAAGAGACCCAGTACTTC
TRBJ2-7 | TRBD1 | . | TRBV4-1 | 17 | CASSPQIRTGRKNEQYF | TGCGCCAGCAGCCCCCAAATTCGGACAGGGAGGAAGAACGAGCAGTACTTC
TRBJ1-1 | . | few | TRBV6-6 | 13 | CASGGGQYTEAFF | TGTGCCAGCGGCGGGGGCCAGTACACTGAAGCTTTCTTT
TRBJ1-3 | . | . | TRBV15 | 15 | CATSRDRGVGNTIYF | TGTGCCACCAGCAGAGATCGGGGGGTTGGAAACACCATATATTTT
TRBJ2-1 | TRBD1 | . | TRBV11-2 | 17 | CASSLDPDRGPYNEQFF | TGTGCCAGCAGCTTAGATCCTGACAGGGGGCCCTACAATGAGCAGTTCTTC
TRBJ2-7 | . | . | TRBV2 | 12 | CASSNQGYEQYF | TGTGCCAGCAGTAATCAGGGATACGAGCAGTACTTC
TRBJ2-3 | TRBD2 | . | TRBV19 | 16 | CASRAELAGGTDTQYF | TGTGCCAGTAGGGCCGAACTAGCGGGGGGCACAGATACGCAGTATTTT